In its sample, the clone carrying this TCR beta chain is large. The data are from a study of T cells in localized non-small cell lung cancer. The assay was immunoSEQ multiplex PCR, and TCRdb's table has in-frame clones only and misses some. This sample has about 1,600 clones, with approximately 23% found just once. V was shortened by 7 bases and J by 2 bases, with 12 bases between the two germline ends. Germline CDR1 reads MNHGY; CDR2 reads SAAAGT. The CDR3 extends over 13 amino acids. V usage is TRBV6-8 and J usage is TRBJ2-7; D not certain. This TCR came from a male donor aged 60 or over with stage II squamous cell lung carcinoma. The sample in question was lung tumor tissue, obtained before any cancer treatment. CDR3 DNA sequence: TGTGCCAGCAATCGACCTTATACCTACGAGCAGTACTTC. Protein product: CASNRPYTYEQYF.